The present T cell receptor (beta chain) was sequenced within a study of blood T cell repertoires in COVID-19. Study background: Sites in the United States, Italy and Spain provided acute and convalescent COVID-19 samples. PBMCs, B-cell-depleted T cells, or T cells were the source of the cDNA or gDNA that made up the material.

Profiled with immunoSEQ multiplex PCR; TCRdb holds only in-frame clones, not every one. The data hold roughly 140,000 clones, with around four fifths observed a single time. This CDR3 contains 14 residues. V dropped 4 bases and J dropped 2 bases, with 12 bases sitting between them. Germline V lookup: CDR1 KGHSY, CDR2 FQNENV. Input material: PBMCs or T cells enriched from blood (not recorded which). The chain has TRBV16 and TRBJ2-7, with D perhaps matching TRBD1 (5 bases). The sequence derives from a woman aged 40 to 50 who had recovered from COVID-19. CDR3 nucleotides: TGTGCCAGCAGCCCAAGGGGTGGAACCTACGAGCAGTACTTC. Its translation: CASSPRGGTYEQYF.